This T cell receptor beta chain emerged from a study of shared clonotypes between healthy human individuals. The study drew all its donors from Caucasian adults living in Nashville, Tennessee. Assay: immunoSEQ multiplex PCR; the TCRdb copy retains only in-frame clones and omits some. This table holds more than 2,000,000 clones, 90% to 95% found once. The germline gives CDR1 LNHDA, CDR2 SQIVND (reference sequence). CDR3 size: 15 residues. V shed 5 bases and J 1 base; nucleotides not matched to a gene: 3. Findings and limits, study-wide: The four-donor shared clonotypes exceeded non-shared clonotypes in generation probability, with non-shared ones scoring lower. Represented diversity, genetic and exposure-history alike, was limited by few donors. Incomplete sequencing of sorted subsets was indicated by rarefaction despite large depth.

Details on this clone: The antigen is undetermined.

Sequencing was performed on naive CD4+ T cells sorted from blood. Subset: CD45RA+ positively selected. The rearrangement links TRBV19 to TRBJ2-3; 10 bases align to TRBD2. The sequence came from a man between 18 and 35 years old in good health. CDR3 in amino acids: CASSSGLAGTDTQYF. The CDR3 DNA is TGTGCCAGTAGTTCCGGACTAGCGGGCACAGATACGCAGTATTTT.